This T cell receptor beta chain was documented in a study of Ad26.COV2.S vaccination and SARS-CoV-2 variants (dated by TCRdb to the early 2020s). About the study as a whole: Vaccine-arm donors were drawn from COV1001, a multicentre, randomized, double-blind, placebo-controlled phase I-IIa trial of Ad26.COV2.S in healthy adults. Dosing of Ad26.COV2.S was intramuscular, at either 5x10^10 or 1x10^11 viral particles, delivered as one shot or as two shots spaced 56 days apart. The specificity and breadth of SARS-CoV-2-reactive T cell receptors after Ad26.COV2.S vaccination were assessed by TCRbeta repertoire sequencing. The TCR-sequenced set comprised around 32 samples: around 20 Ad26.COV2.S vaccine recipients, 5 placebo recipients and 8 SARS-CoV-2 convalescent individuals. Trial participants were randomized into five groups of five, in which low-dose or high-dose Ad26.COV2.S was given once or twice, or placebo was given on both occasions. Throughout the experiments and outcome assessment, investigators stayed blinded to trial group allocation. Study-wide conclusions, independent of this receptor: Comparing responses between vaccine doses or regimens was not something the study was powered to do. Vaccine and placebo recipients had similar non-spike TCR breadth, a finding consistent with the vaccine containing only spike. Ad26.COV2.S recipients had higher spike-specific TCR breadth than placebo recipients (P = 0.0014). It was noted by the authors that total T cell responses may have been underestimated by the TCR breadth and depth analyses. Substantial breadth of spike-specific CD8+ and CD4+ T cell responses was reported after vaccination.

The immunoSEQ Assay was used to sequence TCRbeta CDR3 regions. After extraction, genomic DNA underwent amplification by bias-controlled multiplex PCR, followed by high-throughput sequencing. The paper's data handling went like this. To quantify the absolute abundance of every unique TCRbeta CDR3 region, sequences were collapsed and filtered. T cell fraction was estimated by normalizing TCRbeta template counts to usable DNA, which was measured by amplifying reference genes present in all nucleated cells. Repertoire TCRs were annotated as SARS-CoV-2-specific by exact matching of V gene, CDR3 amino acid sequence and J gene to a known reactive TCR set. The reference SARS-CoV-2 TCR set was derived from MIRA and filtered for enrichment in COVID-19-positive ImmuneCODE repertoires, a step that removed public or cross-reactive TCRs. Using the MIRA antigens, annotated TCRs were further analysed by specific ORF or by position within an ORF. Breadth was defined as annotated unique rearrangements over total unique productive rearrangements; depth was the summed frequency of those rearrangements. Group comparisons of TCR breadth used two-sided Wilcoxon rank-sum tests. TCRdb stores this immuneACCESS table with in-frame sequences only. Part of the clones is absent; in the studies checked, under half of the shortfall reflects unresolved V genes, and no reason is known for the rest. Clonal size and the V and J genes are those of that table, whereas D and trimming came from the DNA. The table for this sample lists around 350,000 clones; around 83% of them were counted only once. The ten largest clones add up to around 3.3% of the sample.

The meaning of the sample's treatment or condition label: about 20 received Ad26.COV2.S at low or high dose, single or two shots; about 5 received placebo; per-sample allocation not given. For vaccine and placebo recipients, repertoires were sequenced using samples collected on day 63 after the first injection. In Cohort 1b, around 25 adults aged 18-55 years were enrolled at a single site in Boston, USA, between 29 July and 7 August 2020. Ad26.COV2.S was a replication-incompetent adenovirus type 26 vector that expressed a prefusion-stabilized SARS-CoV-2 spike protein derived from the original Wuhan strain. Per the germline V gene (reference sequence), MNHNY is the CDR1 and SVGAGI is the CDR2. The CDR3, cysteine through phenylalanine, is 18 amino acids long. Just CDR3 DNA is preserved here, 54 bases in frame from base 1. The V end gives up 5 bases and the J end 8 bases, leaving 22 bases in the junction not matched to a gene.

Concerning this clone: The antigen it binds to is not known. One base away there is no much larger clone; base qualities are not given.

The TCR originated in a person between 18 and 65 years old who received the Ad26.COV2.S COVID-19 vaccine or a placebo. The chain links TRBV6-6 with TRBJ1-2, and TRBD1 matches 8 of the central bases. The source was peripheral blood, collected in a trial of Ad26.COV2.S vaccine versus placebo. The CDR3 region: CASSRNFGKQGGVHGYTF. The sequence in DNA is TGTGCCAGCAGTCGCAACTTCGGAAAACAGGGGGGAGTTCACGGCTACACCTTC.